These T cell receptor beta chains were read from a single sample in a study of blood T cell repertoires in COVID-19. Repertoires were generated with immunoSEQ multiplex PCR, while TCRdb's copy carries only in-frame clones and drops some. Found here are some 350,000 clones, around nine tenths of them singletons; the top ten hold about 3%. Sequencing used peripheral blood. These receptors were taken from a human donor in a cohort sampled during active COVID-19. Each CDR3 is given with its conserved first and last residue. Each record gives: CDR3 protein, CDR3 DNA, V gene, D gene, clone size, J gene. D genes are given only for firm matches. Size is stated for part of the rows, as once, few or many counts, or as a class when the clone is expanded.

CDR3: CASSSGDTQYF
DNA: TGTGCCAGCTCCTCGGGAGATACGCAGTATTTT
V: TRBV27
D: NA
size: NA
J: TRBJ2-3

CDR3: CASSTGLLGGQPQHF
DNA: TGTGCCAGTAGTACTGGACTCTTGGGAGGGCAGCCCCAGCATTTT
V: TRBV19
D: NA
size: NA
J: TRBJ1-5

CDR3: CASSPGYGYTF
DNA: TGTGCCAGCTCCCCAGGCTATGGCTACACCTTC
V: TRBV27
D: NA
size: NA
J: TRBJ1-2

CDR3: CASSYEVAGGGEQYF
DNA: TGTGCCAGCAGTTACGAGGTAGCGGGAGGCGGCGAGCAGTACTTC
V: TRBV6-2/TRBV6-3
D: TRBD2
size: NA
J: TRBJ2-7

CDR3: CASSPSGGVRYGYTF
DNA: TGTGCCAGCTCACCAAGCGGGGGCGTTCGCTATGGCTACACCTTC
V: TRBV18
D: NA
size: NA
J: TRBJ1-2

CDR3: CASSQDLTSAAFHTQYF
DNA: TGCGCCAGCAGCCAAGATTTAACTAGCGCAGCGTTCCATACGCAGTATTTT
V: TRBV4-1
D: TRBD2
size: NA
J: TRBJ2-3

CDR3: CASSTPTGGATGELFF
DNA: TGTGCCAGCAGCACCCCGACAGGGGGCGCGACCGGGGAGCTGTTTTTT
V: TRBV5-4
D: TRBD1
size: NA
J: TRBJ2-2

CDR3: CASSPGQARGSYGYTF
DNA: TGTGCCAGCAGCCCGGGACAGGCCAGAGGTTCTTATGGCTACACCTTC
V: TRBV7-3
D: TRBD1
size: NA
J: TRBJ1-2

CDR3: CAWGREKLPLHF
DNA: TGTGCCTGGGGCAGGGAAAAGTTACCCCTCCACTTT
V: TRBV30
D: NA
size: NA
J: TRBJ1-6

CDR3: CAIREQGDYGYTF
DNA: TGTGCCATCAGAGAACAGGGAGACTATGGCTACACCTTC
V: TRBV10-3
D: NA
size: few
J: TRBJ1-2

CDR3: CASSLNPNRASYGYTF
DNA: TGCGCCAGCAGCTTGAACCCCAACAGAGCCTCCTATGGCTACACCTTC
V: TRBV5-1
D: NA
size: few
J: TRBJ1-2

CDR3: CASSPGTVSVYDTEAFF
DNA: TGCGCCAGCAGCCCCGGGACAGTGTCAGTCTACGACACTGAAGCTTTCTTT
V: TRBV5-1
D: TRBD1
size: NA
J: TRBJ1-1

CDR3: CASSQDIRETQYF
DNA: TGCGCCAGCAGCCAAGATATCCGGGAGACCCAGTACTTC
V: TRBV4-1
D: NA
size: NA
J: TRBJ2-5